These T cell receptor beta chains were read from a single sample in a study of blood T cells in healthy people across ages. TCRdb used MiXCR to reprocess the 5' RACE reads, holding one entry per CDR3 protein. Counted here are about 1.4 million distinct CDR3 sequences, around 59% occurring once; the ten biggest clones make up over 6.5%. Sequenced sample: blood. The receptor set was obtained from a young man in good health. Both conserved end residues are part of each CDR3. Each record gives: V gene, clone size, D gene, J gene, CDR3 protein, CDR3 DNA. A D gene is named only where the DNA matches it firmly. The size entry is marked missing in some rows and otherwise reads once, few, many or a size class.

TRBV29-1	-	-	TRBJ2-5	CSAAGRGGETQYF	TGCAGCGCCGCGGGGAGGGGGGGAGAGACCCAGTACTTC
TRBV7-2	-	-	TRBJ2-4	CASSDWDAEAKNIQYF	TGTGCCAGCAGCGATTGGGACGCCGAAGCCAAAAACATTCAGTACTTC
TRBV11-2	-	-	TRBJ2-7	CASSLDSTEFYEQYF	TGCGCCAGCAGCTTAGATTCCACGGAGTTCTACGAGCAGTACTTC
TRBV4-1	many	TRBD1	TRBJ2-2	CASSPGQGADTGELFF	TGCGCCAGCAGCCCGGGACAGGGGGCAGACACCGGGGAGCTGTTTTTT
TRBV4-3	-	-	TRBJ2-5	CASSQDRASQEAQYF	TGCGCCAGCAGCCAAGATAGGGCCTCTCAAGAGGCCCAGTACTTC
TRBV6-2/TRBV6-3	-	TRBD2	TRBJ2-1	CASSNTASGQNNEQFF	TGTGCCAGCAGTAACACCGCTAGCGGGCAAAACAATGAGCAGTTCTTC
TRBV6-2/TRBV6-3	-	-	TRBJ2-5	CASSHRLSRETQYF	TGTGCCAGCAGCCATCGGCTCTCCCGGGAGACCCAGTACTTC
TRBV6-1	-	TRBD1	TRBJ2-7	CASSVQTGLAYEQYF	TGTGCCAGCAGTGTGCAGACAGGGCTAGCCTACGAGCAGTACTTC
TRBV12-3/TRBV12-4	-	-	TRBJ2-7	CASSLVFSGGGSYNEQYF	TGTGCCAGCAGTTTAGTGTTCAGTGGGGGAGGATCCTACAATGAGCAGTACTTC
TRBV20-1	few	TRBD1	TRBJ2-5	CSARATGIETQYF	TGCAGTGCTAGAGCGACAGGGATTGAGACCCAGTACTTC
TRBV7-9	-	-	TRBJ2-7	CASSDTNSPNEQYF	TGTGCCAGCAGCGACACGAATTCTCCTAACGAGCAGTACTTC
TRBV6-1	-	-	TRBJ1-1	CASSDLGRMNTEAFF	TGTGCCAGCAGTGATTTGGGCAGGATGAACACTGAAGCTTTCTTT
TRBV12-3/TRBV12-4	-	-	TRBJ2-3	CASSESGSTDTQYF	TGTGCCAGCAGTGAAAGCGGGAGCACAGATACGCAGTATTTT
TRBV6-2/TRBV6-3	-	TRBD1	TRBJ2-7	CASSYDTGGDEQYF	TGTGCCAGCAGTTATGACACAGGGGGCGACGAGCAGTACTTC
TRBV7-2	-	-	TRBJ2-2	CASSQQTGELFF	TGTGCCAGCAGCCAACAGACCGGGGAGCTGTTTTTT
TRBV7-2	-	-	TRBJ2-6	CASSLDGTGANVLTF	TGTGCCAGCAGCTTAGACGGTACTGGGGCCAACGTCCTGACTTTC
TRBV5-1	-	TRBD1	TRBJ1-1	CASSEGQGADEAFF	TGCGCCAGCAGCGAGGGACAGGGGGCTGATGAAGCTTTCTTT
TRBV4-2	-	TRBD2	TRBJ2-3	CASSQVAGGLATDTQYF	TGTGCCAGCAGCCAAGTAGCGGGGGGGCTAGCCACAGATACGCAGTATTTT
TRBV27	-	-	TRBJ2-7	CASSLGGYRTYEQYF	TGTGCCAGCAGTTTAGGCGGTTATAGAACCTACGAGCAGTACTTC
TRBV4-1	-	TRBD2	TRBJ2-2	CASSQGVSGGGELFF	TGCGCCAGCAGCCAGGGGGTTTCGGGGGGCGGGGAGCTGTTTTTT
TRBV7-2	-	-	TRBJ1-1	CASSPNRVGGNTEAFF	TGTGCCAGCAGCCCAAACAGGGTCGGGGGGAACACTGAAGCTTTCTTT
TRBV25-1	-	TRBD1	TRBJ1-4	CASSETGTGNEKLFF	TGTGCCAGCAGTGAAACCGGGACAGGAAATGAAAAACTGTTTTTT
TRBV20-1	-	-	TRBJ2-1	CSARDVRKVRETNEQFF	TGCAGTGCTAGAGATGTCCGGAAGGTAAGAGAGACCAATGAGCAGTTCTTC
TRBV7-6	-	TRBD2	TRBJ2-3	CASSLVVAGPTDTQYF	TGTGCCAGCAGCTTAGTGGTAGCGGGGCCTACAGATACGCAGTATTTT
TRBV20-1	-	TRBD2	TRBJ2-5	CSVSLGLAGGPSQETQYF	TGCAGTGTTAGCTTGGGACTAGCGGGGGGGCCAAGCCAAGAGACCCAGTACTTC
TRBV7-2	few	-	TRBJ1-5	CASSLGWESRQPQHF	TGTGCCAGCAGCTTAGGTTGGGAAAGCCGGCAGCCCCAGCATTTT
TRBV20-1	-	TRBD2	TRBJ2-5	CSAGDRDYHQETQYF	TGCAGTGCTGGAGACCGGGACTACCACCAAGAGACCCAGTACTTC
TRBV3-1	many	-	TRBJ2-3	CASSPTGDGDTQYF	TGTGCCAGCAGCCCAACGGGAGATGGAGATACGCAGTATTTT
TRBV6-6	-	-	TRBJ2-3	CASTKPAGMTDTQYF	TGTGCCAGCACTAAACCGGCAGGGATGACAGATACGCAGTATTTT
TRBV20-1	-	TRBD2	TRBJ2-3	CSAGRRLAGRFTSTDTQYF	TGCAGTGCTGGAAGGAGACTAGCGGGACGCTTTACTAGCACAGATACGCAGTATTTT
TRBV29-1	-	TRBD1	TRBJ2-1	CSVKGQGFDSSYNEQFF	TGCAGCGTTAAGGGACAGGGCTTCGATAGCTCCTACAATGAGCAGTTCTTC
TRBV5-1	-	-	TRBJ1-2	CASSLVMGGPAKTYRSNYGYTF	TGCGCCAGCAGCTTGGTCATGGGAGGTCCGGCAAAGACCTACAGGAGCAACTATGGCTACACCTTC
TRBV10-3	-	-	TRBJ2-5	CAISTESQETQYF	TGTGCCATCAGCACAGAGTCCCAAGAGACCCAGTACTTC
TRBV25-1	-	-	TRBJ1-1	CASSGRQGGTEAFF	TGTGCCAGCAGTGGCCGCCAGGGTGGCACTGAAGCTTTCTTT
TRBV4-1	-	-	TRBJ1-5	CASSQEARQPQHF	TGCGCCAGCAGCCAAGAGGCCCGTCAGCCCCAGCATTTT
TRBV10-3	few	TRBD1	TRBJ1-6	CAISAQGANNSPLHF	TGTGCCATCAGTGCGCAGGGGGCGAATAATTCACCCCTCCACTTT
TRBV27	once	-	TRBJ1-2	CASSSIGRGGYTF	TGTGCCAGCAGTTCTATAGGGAGAGGAGGCTACACCTTC
TRBV28	-	-	TRBJ2-7	CASSSGEHEQYF	TGTGCCAGCAGCTCAGGTGAGCACGAGCAGTACTTC
TRBV28	-	-	TRBJ2-1	CASSLTSSNEQFF	TGTGCCAGCAGCCTAACTAGCAGCAATGAGCAGTTCTTC
TRBV28	-	TRBD1	TRBJ1-5	CASSFDRDRGSNQPQHF	TGTGCCAGCAGTTTCGACCGGGACAGGGGAAGCAATCAGCCCCAGCATTTT